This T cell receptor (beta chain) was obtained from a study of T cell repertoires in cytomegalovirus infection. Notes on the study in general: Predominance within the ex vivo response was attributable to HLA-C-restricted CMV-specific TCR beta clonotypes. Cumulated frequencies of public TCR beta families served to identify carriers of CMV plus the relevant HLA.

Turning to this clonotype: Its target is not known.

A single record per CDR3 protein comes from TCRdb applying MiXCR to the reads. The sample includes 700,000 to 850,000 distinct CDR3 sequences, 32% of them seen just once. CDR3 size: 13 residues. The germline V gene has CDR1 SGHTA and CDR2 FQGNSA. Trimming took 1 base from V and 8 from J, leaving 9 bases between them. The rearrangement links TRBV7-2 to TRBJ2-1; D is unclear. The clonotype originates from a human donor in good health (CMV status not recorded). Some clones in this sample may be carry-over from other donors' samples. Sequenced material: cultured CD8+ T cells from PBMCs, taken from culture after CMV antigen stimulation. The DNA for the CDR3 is TGTGCCAGCAGCTTAGAGGGTCGGGATGAGCAGTTCTTC. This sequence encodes CASSLEGRDEQFF. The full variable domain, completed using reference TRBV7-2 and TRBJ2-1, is GAGVSQSPSNKVTEKGKDVELRCDPISGHTALYWYRQSLGQGLEFLIYFQGNSAPDKSGLPSDRFSAERTGGSVSTLTIQRTQQEDSAVYLCASSLEGRDEQFFGPGTRLTVL.